This record covers a single T cell receptor (beta chain). No antigen is known for it. From whole blood, total RNA was isolated without any sorting of T cells. This record belongs to a study of monozygotic twins with inflammatory bowel disease. Study-wide findings and caveats: Extra variability in the repertoires of patients may have come from differing immunosuppressive treatments.

This CDR3 is 13 amino acids long. TCRdb derives one entry per CDR3 protein from the 5' RACE reads, leaving out DNA. Listed are some 150,000 distinct CDR3 sequences; roughly 2.4% falls within the top ten. The chain has TRBV12-3 or TRBV12-4 and TRBJ1-2; absent DNA, TCRdb's TRBD1 call cannot be checked. This clonotype was sampled from a human donor with ulcerative colitis or Crohn's disease, or a healthy co-twin of an affected twin (not recorded which). Sequencing used blood. The CDR3: CASSLDGQYGYTF.